Listed here are 3 T cell receptor beta chains from one sample, sequenced in a study of beta chain features in type 1 diabetes. Study-level points and caveats: TCRB CDR3s from Type 1 diabetes patients were moderately but significantly shorter in all four CD4+ subsets.

All of the isolated RNA was reverse transcribed, so expressed TCRB transcripts were sequenced. The data were produced by immunoSEQ multiplex PCR, yet TCRdb's version contains in-frame clones alone and is incomplete. The table lists 630,000 or so clones, 11% to 15% of them singletons. No antigen is known for these receptors. Sequencing was done on a sample of naive CD4+ T cells from blood. These receptors all come from a man aged 18 to 30 with type 1 diabetes.

This clone occurred a few times. This sequence joins TRBV9 and TRBJ2-1; D is unclear. Germline V lookup: CDR1 SGDLS, CDR2 YYNGEE. This CDR3 has 16 amino acids. V was cut by 0 bases and J by 3 bases, with 13 bases left in between. The CDR3 sequence: CASSVAGHMGYNEQFF. The CDR3 nucleotides are TGTGCCAGCAGCGTAGCCGGCCATATGGGCTACAATGAGCAGTTCTTC.

This clone was counted between two and nine times. Other DNA sequences in this specimen translate into the identical CDR3. The gene calls are TRBV30 and TRBJ2-7; D unclear. Germline V gene sequence: CDR1 GTSNPN, CDR2 SVGIG (reference sequence). V was trimmed by 1 base and J by 3 bases, leaving 7 bases between them. The CDR3 runs to 12 residues. The CDR3 spells CAWSGGFYEQYF. CDR3 bases: TGTGCCTGGAGTGGGGGATTCTACGAGCAGTACTTC. The full variable domain, its missing parts supplied by reference TRBV30 and TRBJ2-7, is SQTIHQWPATLVQPVGSPLSLECTVEGTSNPNLYWYRQAAGRGLQLLFYSVGIGQISSEVPQNLSASRPQDRQFILSSKKLLLSDSGFYLCAWSGGFYEQYFGPGTRLTVT.

This clone was seen only a few times. The chain combines TRBV4-3 with TRBJ2-1; 9 bases align to TRBD2. The trim removed 1 base at V and 14 bases at J, leaving 12 bases unmatched. The CDR3 sequence is 15 residues long. CDR1 is LGHNA and CDR2 is YSLEER in the germline V gene. CDR3 DNA: TGCGCCAGCAGCCAAGTTCTCGCTAGCGGGGTTTCGGAGTTCTTC. Protein: CASSQVLASGVSEFF.